The next 20 T cell receptor beta chains were all read from a single sample in a study of T cell responses to AZD1222 COVID-19 vaccine (dated by TCRdb to about 2021). To prepare the library, the immunoSEQ multiplex PCR assay was applied. As stored in TCRdb, this immuneACCESS dataset retains in-frame rearrangements with V and J assigned. A fraction of the clones does not appear; measured against another copy, unresolved V genes explain less than half of the discrepancy, and the remainder lacks a known reason. In all, the sample holds about 93,000 clones, and 85% to 90% of those were seen once. The ten largest clones take up about 2.5% of the sample. The time point label for this specimen denotes: about 28 days (+/-7) after the second vaccine dose. This specimen consisted of peripheral blood, obtained 28 days after the second AZD1222 dose. The source is an adult who received the AZD1222 COVID-19 vaccine.

The chain couples TRBV7-8 to TRBJ1-3; no reliable D call. CDR1 and CDR2 (germline): SGHVS, FQNEAQ. The CDR3 totals 15 residues. V was cut by 5 bases and J by 4 bases, with 15 bases left in between. CDR3 sequence: CASSLEGGLGNTIYF. The CDR3 nucleotides read TGTGCCAGCAGCCTCGAGGGAGGGTTGGGAAACACCATATATTTT.

V gene TRBV9 combines with J gene TRBJ1-4, with D perhaps matching TRBD1 (6 bases). The CDR3 contains 15 residues. Germline CDR1 reads SGDLS; CDR2 reads YYNGEE. Trimming removed 2 bases from V and 4 bases from J, with 12 bases in between. The CDR3 spells CASSVGGAVNEKLFF. CDR3 nucleotides: TGTGCCAGCAGCGTTGGGGGGGCAGTTAATGAAAAACTGTTTTTT.

The count of this clone is one. The rearrangement uses TRBV19 and TRBJ1-4, with 8 bases fitting TRBD1. In germline, CDR1 is LNHDA, CDR2 SQIVND (reference sequence). The CDR3 is 17 residues long. V dropped 3 bases and J dropped 4; count of bases not matched to a gene: 10. CDR3: CASSIHPPGQGNEKLFF. As DNA, the CDR3 is TGTGCCAGTAGTATCCATCCTCCCGGACAGGGTAATGAAAAACTGTTTTTT. The full variable domain, with the rest looked up from reference TRBV19 and TRBJ1-4, is DGGITQSPKYLFRKEGQNVTLSCEQNLNHDAMYWYRQDPGQGLRLIYYSQIVNDFQKGDIAEGYSVSREKKESFPLTVTSAQKNPTAFYLCASSIHPPGQGNEKLFFGSGTQLSVL.

This clone has just a few counts. CDR3 DNA: TGTGCCAGCAGTCCCATAGAGGGTTCAGCGCAGCCCCAGCATTTT. Its protein is CASSPIEGSAQPQHF. J is TRBJ1-5 and V is TRBV6-5, with unresolved D. V lost 5 bases to trimming and J lost 7 bases, with 18 bases between them. The germline CDR1 and CDR2 sequences are MNHEY and SVGAGI. The CDR3 spans 15 residues.

The chain is built from TRBV19 and TRBJ1-4; D ambiguous. Germline CDR1 LNHDA, CDR2 SQIVND (reference sequence). The V gene lost 6 bases and the J gene lost 6 bases, with 17 bases spanning the gap. This CDR3 comprises 15 residues. CDR3 nucleotides: TGTGCCAGTAGAGTAACCGGGAGCCTCCATGAAAAACTGTTTTTT. It encodes CASRVTGSLHEKLFF. Full variable domain (remainder filled in from reference TRBV19 and TRBJ1-4): DGGITQSPKYLFRKEGQNVTLSCEQNLNHDAMYWYRQDPGQGLRLIYYSQIVNDFQKGDIAEGYSVSREKKESFPLTVTSAQKNPTAFYLCASRVTGSLHEKLFFGSGTQLSVL.

The gene calls are TRBV5-1 and TRBJ1-1; D possibly corresponds to TRBD1 (5 bases). Germline loops: CDR1 SGHRS, CDR2 YFSETQ. The CDR3 loop spans 13 amino acids. V was cut by 5 bases and J by 1 base, with 9 bases left in between. The CDR3, as DNA: TGCGCCAGCAGGGACAATCCGAACACTGAAGCTTTCTTT. It codes for CASRDNPNTEAFF. Based on the CDR3 plus reference TRBV5-1 and TRBJ1-1, the full variable domain is KAGVTQTPRYLIKTRGQQVTLSCSPISGHRSVSWYQQTPGQGLQFLFEYFSETQRNKGNFPGRFSGRQFSNSRSEMNVSTLELGDSALYLCASRDNPNTEAFFGQGTRLTVV.

V and J are TRBV6-5 and TRBJ1-1; 7 bases fit TRBD1. The CDR3 loop spans 14 amino acids. CDR1 and CDR2 (germline): MNHEY, SVGAGI. Germline trimming cut 6 bases from V and 4 bases from J; bases unmatched to any gene: 8. The CDR3 DNA is TGTGCCAGCAGAACTGACAGGGTCTCCACTGAAGCTTTCTTT. It codes for CASRTDRVSTEAFF.

The V gene is TRBV6-5, the J gene TRBJ2-1, with D perhaps TRBD1 or TRBD2 (6 bases each). The V end was cut by 7 bases, the J end by 9 bases, with 13 bases between. The CDR3 contains 12 residues. Germline CDR1 is MNHEY and CDR2 is SVGAGI. The CDR3 DNA reads as TGTGCCAGCACGTGGGGGGCGGGTGAGCAGTTCTTC. It yields the protein CASTWGAGEQFF.

This rearrangement joins TRBV24-1 to TRBJ1-2, with TRBD1 matching 9 bases. Germline V gene sequence: CDR1 KGHDR, CDR2 SFDVKD. With 4 bases clipped from V and 3 bases from J, the junction kept 5 bases outside the gene matches. The CDR3 is 15 residues long. The CDR3 region has the DNA TGTGCCACCAGTGACCGGACAGGGGCCTACTATGGCTACACCTTC. Its translation: CATSDRTGAYYGYTF.

V usage is TRBV6-5 and J usage is TRBJ2-7; weak D call: TRBD1 (5 bases). CDR1 and CDR2 from the germline V gene are MNHEY and SVGAGI. The CDR3 length is 13 residues. V lost 2 bases to trimming and J lost 5 bases, with 10 bases between them. CDR3 sequence (DNA): TGTGCCAGCAGTTACCCCGGACACGACGAGCAGTACTTC. The encoded protein is CASSYPGHDEQYF.

The CDR3 region is CASSGYDGSTEAFF. The CDR3 DNA follows: TGTGCCAGCAGCGGATATGACGGGAGCACTGAAGCTTTCTTT. The chain combines TRBV27 with TRBJ1-1; D not certain. The ends were cut back, 6 bases at V and 4 bases at J, with 15 bases in the middle. CDR3 size: 14 residues. Looked up from germline, CDR1 is MNHEY and CDR2 is SMNVEV (reference sequence).

V usage is TRBV12-3 or TRBV12-4 and J usage is TRBJ2-7; D remains ambiguous. The CDR3 sequence is 11 residues long. The V end lost 5 bases, the J end lost 2 bases, and 4 bases lay between the germline ends. CDR3 in DNA: TGTGCCAGCAGTAGAGCCTACGAGCAGTACTTC. Protein: CASSRAYEQYF.

This clone was picked up a small number of times. This chain links TRBV6-2 or TRBV6-3 with TRBJ1-5; 7 bases are shared with TRBD1. This CDR3 comprises 13 residues. Germline V gives CDR1 MNHEY, CDR2 SVGEGT. Trimming removed 6 bases from V and 3 bases from J; junction bases left unmatched: 2. The CDR3 is CASSDRDNQPQHF. CDR3 coding DNA: TGTGCCAGCAGCGACAGGGACAATCAGCCCCAGCATTTT.

The genes are TRBV28 and TRBJ1-2, with D unclear. V was trimmed by 8 bases and J by 4 bases, leaving 11 bases between them. The CDR3 runs 12 residues. CDR1 is MDHEN, CDR2 SYDVKM, per germline. For the CDR3, the DNA is TGTGCCAGCGAGGGAGGTTTCTATGGCTACACCTTC. It translates to CASEGGFYGYTF.

This rearrangement joins TRBV20-1 to TRBJ1-4, with D unresolved. CDR1 and CDR2 (germline): DFQATT, SNEGSKA (reference sequence). Trimming left V 4 bases short and J 5 bases short, with 2 bases between. The CDR3 has 10 amino acids. The CDR3 DNA follows: TGCAGTGCTATAAATGAAAAACTGTTTTTT. Its translation is CSAINEKLFF.

This clone was seen a handful of times. The genes are TRBV6-1 and TRBJ2-7; 7 nucleotides match TRBD2. The J segment lost 0 bases and the V segment lost 2 bases, leaving 10 bases of the junction unmatched. CDR3 length equals 17 residues. Germline V gene lookup returns CDR1 MNHNS and CDR2 SASEGT. CDR3 loop: CASSERVAGDLSYEQYF. CDR3 in DNA: TGTGCCAGCAGTGAACGGGTCGCGGGGGACCTCTCCTACGAGCAGTACTTC.

V gene TRBV18 combines with J gene TRBJ2-3; D gene uncertain. CDR3 size: 16 residues. Germline lookup yields CDR1 KGHSH and CDR2 LQKENI. Trimming pared 0 bases from V and 2 bases from J, leaving 12 bases between. As DNA, the CDR3 is TGTGCCAGCTCACCACCTCGTCTTCACCACACAGATACGCAGTATTTT. It specifies CASSPPRLHHTDTQYF.

This clone was recorded once. This sequence joins TRBV5-1 and TRBJ1-1; TRBD1 matches at 7 bases. The CDR3 extends over 13 amino acids. Germline V gene data show CDR1 as SGHRS and CDR2 as YFSETQ. V shed 9 bases, J shed 0 bases, and the junction held 5 bases outside the gene matches. The CDR3 DNA reads TGCGCCACCCGGACAGGAATGAACACTGAAGCTTTCTTT. It codes for CATRTGMNTEAFF.

The chain employs TRBV7-2 and TRBJ1-2, with unresolved D. This CDR3 comprises 17 residues. From germline, CDR1 is SGHTA and CDR2 FQGNSA. Trimming took 4 bases from V and 4 from J, leaving 22 bases between them. The CDR3 loop reads CASSSGYRDRNAYGYTF. Written as DNA, the CDR3 is TGTGCCAGCAGCTCCGGGTATAGGGATAGGAATGCCTATGGCTACACCTTC.

The chain recombines TRBV27 with TRBJ1-2; 7 bases are shared with TRBD1. The V segment lost 6 bases and the J segment 7 bases; nucleotides outside the gene matches: 11. This CDR3 comprises 14 residues. The germline CDR1 and CDR2 sequences are MNHEY and SMNVEV (reference sequence). DNA for the CDR3: TGTGCCAGCAGGTGGGGGACAGACAGTCTTGGCTACACCTTC. Protein: CASRWGTDSLGYTF.